This T cell receptor (beta chain) was documented in a study of type 1 and type 2 diabetes patients. Study information: Magnetic bead positive selection isolated CD4+ or CD8+ T cells from PBMCs. A total of approximately 20,000,000 paired-end reads came from the whole study.

Peripheral blood, about 10 milliliters per participant, was collected. Trimming removed 1 base from V and 0 bases from J, with 2 bases in between. The CDR3 is 12 amino acids. Germline CDR1 and CDR2: GTSNPN and SVGIG (reference sequence). This clonotype turned up a few times. What it binds is not known. Findings and limits, study-wide: Some HECs seen only in T1D might also appear in more T2D or control samples.

Genomic DNA was the PCR template. Multiplex PCR with 30 forward and 13 reverse primers amplified the TCR beta CDR3. TCRdb recomputed calls from the multiplex PCR reads with MiXCR, one row per CDR3 protein. The sample shows 250,000 to 300,000 distinct CDR3 sequences, approximately 45% of them seen only once. The chain is built from TRBV30 and TRBJ2-3; D call uncertain. The TCR originated in a man aged 18 to 35 with type 2 diabetes. The sequenced material came from peripheral blood mononuclear cells (PBMCs). The CDR3 reads CAWSGSTDTQYF. The CDR3, as DNA: TGTGCCTGGAGTGGAAGCACAGATACGCAGTATTTT.